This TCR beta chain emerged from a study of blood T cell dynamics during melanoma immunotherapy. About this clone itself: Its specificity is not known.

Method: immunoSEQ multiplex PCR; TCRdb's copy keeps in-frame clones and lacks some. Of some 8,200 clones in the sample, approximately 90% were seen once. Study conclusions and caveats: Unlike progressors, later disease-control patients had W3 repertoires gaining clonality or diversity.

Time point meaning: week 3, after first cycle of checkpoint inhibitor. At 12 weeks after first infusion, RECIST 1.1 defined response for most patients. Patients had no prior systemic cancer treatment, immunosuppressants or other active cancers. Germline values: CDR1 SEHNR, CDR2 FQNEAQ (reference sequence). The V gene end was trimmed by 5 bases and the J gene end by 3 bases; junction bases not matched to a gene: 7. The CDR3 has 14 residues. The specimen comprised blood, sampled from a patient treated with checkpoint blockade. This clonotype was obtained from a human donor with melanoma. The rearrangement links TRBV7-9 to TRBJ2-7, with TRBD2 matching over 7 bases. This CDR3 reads CASSPLGGSYEQYF. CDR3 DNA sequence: TGTGCCAGCAGCCCTCTAGGCGGGAGCTACGAGCAGTACTTC.